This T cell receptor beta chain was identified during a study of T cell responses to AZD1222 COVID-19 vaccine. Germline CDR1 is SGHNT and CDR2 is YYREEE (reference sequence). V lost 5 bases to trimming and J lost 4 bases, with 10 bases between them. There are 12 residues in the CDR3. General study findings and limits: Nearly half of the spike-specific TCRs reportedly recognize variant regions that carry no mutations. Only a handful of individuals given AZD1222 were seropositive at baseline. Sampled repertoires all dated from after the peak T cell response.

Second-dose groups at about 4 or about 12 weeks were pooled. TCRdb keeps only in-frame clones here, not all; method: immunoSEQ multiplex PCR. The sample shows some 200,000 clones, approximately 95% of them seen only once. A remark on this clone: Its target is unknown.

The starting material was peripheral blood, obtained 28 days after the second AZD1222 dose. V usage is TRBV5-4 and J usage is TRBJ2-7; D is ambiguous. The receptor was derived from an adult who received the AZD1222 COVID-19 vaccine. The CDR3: CASSPGGYEQYF. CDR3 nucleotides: TGTGCCAGCAGTCCCGGTGGGTACGAGCAGTACTTC.